Each of the 8 T cell receptor beta chains below was sequenced from the same sample in a study of shared clonotypes between healthy human individuals. The data were produced by immunoSEQ multiplex PCR, yet TCRdb's version contains in-frame clones alone and is incomplete. This sample has a few hundred thousand clones, with around 97% found just once. Material: naive CD4+ T cells sorted from blood. Noted subset: CD45RA+ positively selected. The receptors shown here come from a woman aged 25 to 39 in good health.

CDR3 coding DNA: TGTGCCACCTCACTAGCGTACGAGCAGTACTTC. Encoded protein: CATSLAYEQYF. V is TRBV28 and J is TRBJ2-7; TRBD2 matches 7 bases. V was clipped by 10 bases and J by 4 bases; unmatched bases: 4. The CDR3 runs 11 residues. CDR1 and CDR2 (germline): MDHEN, SYDVKM.

V usage is TRBV29-1 and J usage is TRBJ2-1; D remains ambiguous. The CDR3 is 13 residues long. The ends were cut back, 5 bases at V and 4 bases at J, with 12 bases in the middle. CDR1 SQVTM and CDR2 ANQGSEA come from the germline V gene. The CDR3 coding sequence is TGCAGCGTTCGGTGGGCCGTATACAATGAGCAGTTCTTC. Translated, it gives CSVRWAVYNEQFF.

The gene calls are TRBV11-2 and TRBJ2-3, with D perhaps assigned TRBD1 or TRBD2 (5 bases each). CDR3 length: 16 amino acids. Trimming shortened V by 5 bases and J by 0 bases, and 15 bases separated the two germline ends. Germline loops: CDR1 SGHAT, CDR2 FQNNGV. In DNA form, the CDR3 reads TGTGCCAGCAGCCGCATTGGGGGAAGCAGCACAGATACGCAGTATTTT. Translation: CASSRIGGSSTDTQYF.

This chain links TRBV27 with TRBJ2-6; D remains unclear. The CDR3 covers 20 residues. The V end was cut by 8 bases, the J end by 4 bases, with 30 bases between. Germline V CDR1 and CDR2: MNHEY, SMNVEV (reference sequence). DNA of the CDR3: TGTGCCAGCTCGATTAGTGGCAGTTTCGCAGCCCTGGACGGGGCCAACGTCCTGACTTTC. It encodes CASSISGSFAALDGANVLTF.

With respect to this clone: Other DNA sequences within the sample encode an identical CDR3. The chain links TRBV30 to TRBJ2-5; no clear D. From germline, CDR1 is GTSNPN and CDR2 SVGIG (reference sequence). V was clipped by 0 bases and J by 1 base, with 6 bases between them. This CDR3 has 13 residues. The CDR3 DNA reads TGTGCCTGGAGTGTTGGCGGCCAAGAGACCCAGTACTTC. This codes for CAWSVGGQETQYF.

This clone was observed once. The rearrangement links TRBV19 to TRBJ2-5; D call uncertain. CDR1 and CDR2 from the germline V gene are LNHDA and SQIVND (reference sequence). This CDR3 comprises 14 residues. V was shortened by 6 bases and J by 5 bases, with 16 bases between the two germline ends. In DNA form, the CDR3 reads TGTGCCAGTAGCCTCCATTTGCGAGCGGAGACCCAGTACTTC. This translates into CASSLHLRAETQYF.

This chain links TRBV28 with TRBJ2-1, with D unresolved. CDR3 length: 14 amino acids. V lost 6 bases, J lost 1 base, and 10 bases lay in between. CDR1 and CDR2 from the germline V gene are MDHEN and SYDVKM. The CDR3 region has the DNA TGTGCCAGCAGCCAGGAGAGGTCCTACAATGAGCAGTTCTTC. It encodes CASSQERSYNEQFF.

V gene TRBV2 combines with J gene TRBJ2-3; weak D call: TRBD2 (6 bases). Germline V gene sequence: CDR1 SNHLY, CDR2 FYNNEI. Between the trimmed V and J ends, which lost 4 bases and 2 bases, there was a span of 10 bases. The CDR3 consists of 14 residues. The CDR3 DNA reads as TGTGCCAGCAGTGGACTAGGCCCCACAGATACGCAGTATTTT. Its translation: CASSGLGPTDTQYF. The entire variable domain, with the rest obtained from reference TRBV2 and TRBJ2-3, is as follows: EPEVTQTPSHQVTQMGQEVILRCVPISNHLYFYWYRQILGQKVEFLVSFYNNEISEKSEIFDDQFSVERPDGSNFTLKIRSTKLEDSAMYFCASSGLGPTDTQYFGPGTRLTVL.